The T cell receptor beta chain described here comes from a study of cytomegalovirus exposure and HLA in healthy donors. Whole-study findings and limits: Later, an analysis found that common viral pathogens appeared to be linked with several of the most significant clusters. Previously analyzed data showed that most TCR beta V segments were productive at a frequency of about 90% or about 30%.

This CDR3 is 14 amino acids long. The V gene's germline CDR1 is SGHTA and CDR2 FQGNSA. With 4 bases clipped from V and 8 bases from J, the junction kept 9 bases outside the gene matches. PCR involved 60 Vbeta and 13 Jbeta primers. TCRdb's copy holds only in-frame clones and misses some; the assay was immunoSEQ multiplex PCR. Among about 120,000 clones, over 8% were seen once, and the ten largest hold around 3%. This clone was detected only a few times. Its antigen is not identified. Sequencing input: PBMCs. The chain carries TRBV7-2 and TRBJ1-2, with 8 bases identical to TRBD1. The sequence was collected from a man younger than 40 in good health and CMV-seronegative. The CDR3 nucleotides are TGTGCCAGCAGCTCTGGACAGGGTTTGGGGGGCTACACCTTC. It yields the protein CASSSGQGLGGYTF.